The next 2 T cell receptor beta chains were all read from a single sample in a study of Ad26.COV2.S vaccination and SARS-CoV-2 variants. Some clones are missing from TCRdb's copy, which holds only in-frame ones; the method was immunoSEQ multiplex PCR. This table has roughly 420,000 clones, nearly 90% appearing once. The treatment here: about 20 received Ad26.COV2.S at low or high dose, single or two shots; roughly five received placebo; per-sample allocation not given. Day 63 after the first vaccine or placebo injection was the time point for sampling. This specimen consisted of peripheral blood, obtained in a trial of Ad26.COV2.S vaccine versus placebo. Every receptor here comes from a person aged 18-60 years who received the Ad26.COV2.S COVID-19 vaccine or a placebo.

The gene calls are TRBV15 and TRBJ1-5, with 9 bases fitting TRBD1. The length of the CDR3 is 16 residues. V shed 5 bases, J shed 5 bases, and the junction held 10 bases outside the gene matches. Germline loops: CDR1 LNHNV, CDR2 YYDKDF (reference sequence). The CDR3 sequence: CATSQSRTGAYQPQHF. The CDR3, as DNA: TGTGCCACCAGCCAGTCCAGGACAGGGGCCTATCAGCCCCAGCATTTT.

J is TRBJ1-2 and V is TRBV27; a weak D match, TRBD1 (6 bases). The CDR3 consists of 14 residues. Trimming left V 4 bases short and J 1 base short, with 10 bases between. Germline V CDR1 and CDR2: MNHEY, SMNVEV (reference sequence). In DNA form, the CDR3 reads TGTGCCAGCAGTTGGACAGTAAATAACTATGGCTACACCTTC. Amino acids: CASSWTVNNYGYTF.